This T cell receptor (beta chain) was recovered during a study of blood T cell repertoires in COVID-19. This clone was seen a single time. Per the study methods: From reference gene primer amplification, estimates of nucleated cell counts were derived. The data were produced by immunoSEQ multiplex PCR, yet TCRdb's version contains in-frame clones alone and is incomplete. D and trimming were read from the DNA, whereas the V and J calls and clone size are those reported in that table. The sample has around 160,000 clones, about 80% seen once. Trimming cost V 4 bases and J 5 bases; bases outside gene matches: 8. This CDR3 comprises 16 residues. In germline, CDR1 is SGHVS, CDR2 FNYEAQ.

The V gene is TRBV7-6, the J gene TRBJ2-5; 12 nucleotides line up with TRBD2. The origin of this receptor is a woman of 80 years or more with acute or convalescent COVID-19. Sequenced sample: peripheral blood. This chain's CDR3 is CASSSGLAGRVETQYF. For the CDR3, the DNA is TGTGCCAGCAGCTCCGGACTAGCGGGAAGAGTGGAGACCCAGTACTTC.